This T cell receptor (beta chain) comes out of a study of T cell responses to AZD1222 COVID-19 vaccine. This clone was recorded only once. Sequencing was performed with immunoSEQ multiplex PCR; in TCRdb, only in-frame clones are kept and a portion is missing. This table holds nearly 110,000 clones, roughly 91% found once. This sequence was found in an adult who received the AZD1222 COVID-19 vaccine. The specimen comprised peripheral blood, sampled 28 days after the second AZD1222 dose.

CDR3 protein: CASRRTDQPQHF. The CDR3 region has the DNA TGTGCCAGCCGACGGACGGACCAGCCCCAGCATTTT. V and J are TRBV12-3 or TRBV12-4 and TRBJ1-5; D gene unclear. The CDR3 totals 12 residues. With 8 bases removed from V and 7 bases from J, the gap between germline ends came to 12 bases.